The rows below give T cell receptor beta chains drawn from one sample of a study of early T cells in non-severe SARS-CoV-2 infection. MiXCR, applied by TCRdb to the 5' RACE reads, yields one record per CDR3 protein. The repertoire holds about 85,000 distinct CDR3 sequences, about 15% seen once, with over 6.5% in the top ten. Material: whole blood. The receptor source for this set is an adult who was a healthcare worker with PCR-confirmed SARS-CoV-2 infection or an uninfected control (not recorded which). CDR3s include the opening cysteine and the closing phenylalanine or tryptophan. Each record gives: D gene, J gene, V gene, clone size, CDR3 protein, CDR3 DNA. D genes are given only for firm matches. A row's size may be missing; if present it is once, few, many or a size class.

d_call: -; j_call: TRBJ1-1; v_call: TRBV6-5; clone_size: -; cdr3_aa: CASSYSNRAEAFF; cdr3_nt: TGTGCCAGCAGTTACTCGAATCGCGCTGAAGCTTTCTTT
d_call: TRBD2; j_call: TRBJ2-1; v_call: TRBV7-8; clone_size: few; cdr3_aa: CASSLEASGYNEQFF; cdr3_nt: TGTGCCAGCAGCTTAGAAGCTAGCGGATACAATGAGCAGTTCTTC
d_call: -; j_call: TRBJ2-1; v_call: TRBV11-2; clone_size: -; cdr3_aa: CASSLSAGSYNEQFF; cdr3_nt: TGTGCCAGCAGCTTAAGTGCGGGCTCCTACAATGAGCAGTTCTTC
d_call: -; j_call: TRBJ2-3; v_call: TRBV15; clone_size: -; cdr3_aa: CATSRTSTDTQYF; cdr3_nt: TGTGCCACCAGCCGGACGTCGACAGATACGCAGTATTTT
d_call: TRBD2; j_call: TRBJ2-7; v_call: TRBV9; clone_size: few; cdr3_aa: CASSVGDRTSGTYEQYF; cdr3_nt: TGTGCCAGCAGCGTAGGGGATAGGACTAGCGGGACCTACGAGCAGTACTTC
d_call: -; j_call: TRBJ1-5; v_call: TRBV24-1; clone_size: -; cdr3_aa: CATLGKLTSNQPQHF; cdr3_nt: TGTGCCACCCTGGGGAAGTTAACGAGCAATCAGCCCCAGCATTTT
d_call: TRBD1; j_call: TRBJ2-5; v_call: TRBV28; clone_size: medium-sized; cdr3_aa: CASSFTGQDQETQYF; cdr3_nt: TGTGCCAGCAGTTTTACGGGACAGGATCAAGAGACCCAGTACTTC
d_call: TRBD2; j_call: TRBJ2-7; v_call: TRBV20-1; clone_size: few; cdr3_aa: CSAPKVASGRARGEQYF; cdr3_nt: TGCAGTGCACCCAAGGTCGCTAGCGGGAGGGCCCGGGGTGAGCAGTACTTC
d_call: TRBD1; j_call: TRBJ1-1; v_call: TRBV15; clone_size: many; cdr3_aa: CATSRDRANTEAFF; cdr3_nt: TGTGCCACCAGCAGGGACAGGGCGAACACTGAAGCTTTCTTT
d_call: -; j_call: TRBJ2-7; v_call: TRBV27; clone_size: many; cdr3_aa: CASHWGGDNPYEQYF; cdr3_nt: TGTGCCAGCCATTGGGGGGGGGACAACCCCTACGAGCAGTACTTC
d_call: -; j_call: TRBJ2-7; v_call: TRBV5-5; clone_size: -; cdr3_aa: CASSFGTYEQYF; cdr3_nt: TGTGCCAGCAGCTTCGGTACCTACGAGCAGTACTTC
d_call: -; j_call: TRBJ1-3; v_call: TRBV3-1; clone_size: -; cdr3_aa: CASSQGTFEGNTIYF; cdr3_nt: TGTGCCAGCAGCCAGGGAACCTTCGAGGGAAACACCATATATTTT
d_call: TRBD1; j_call: TRBJ1-5; v_call: TRBV19; clone_size: few; cdr3_aa: CASSWDSSNQPQHF; cdr3_nt: TGTGCCAGTAGCTGGGACAGCAGCAATCAGCCCCAGCATTTT
d_call: TRBD2; j_call: TRBJ2-1; v_call: TRBV19; clone_size: -; cdr3_aa: CASSIDPAGLAGLGEQFF; cdr3_nt: TGTGCCAGTAGTATCGATCCCGCCGGGCTAGCGGGATTGGGGGAGCAGTTCTTC
d_call: TRBD1; j_call: TRBJ2-7; v_call: TRBV28; clone_size: few; cdr3_aa: CASSLTGQGRQYF; cdr3_nt: TGTGCCAGCAGCTTGACCGGACAGGGAAGACAGTACTTC
d_call: TRBD2; j_call: TRBJ2-1; v_call: TRBV12-5; clone_size: -; cdr3_aa: CASGFLKREDSYNEQFF; cdr3_nt: TGTGCTAGTGGTTTTCTCAAGCGGGAAGACTCCTACAATGAGCAGTTCTTC
d_call: -; j_call: TRBJ1-3; v_call: TRBV28; clone_size: many; cdr3_aa: CASSGLENSGNTIYF; cdr3_nt: TGTGCCAGCAGCGGACTGGAGAACTCTGGAAACACCATATATTTT
d_call: TRBD2; j_call: TRBJ2-1; v_call: TRBV7-6; clone_size: -; cdr3_aa: CASSPGGLAGITYNEQFF; cdr3_nt: TGTGCCAGCAGCCCCGGAGGATTAGCGGGAATCACCTACAATGAGCAGTTCTTC
d_call: -; j_call: TRBJ1-1; v_call: TRBV29-1; clone_size: -; cdr3_aa: CSVDRVMNTEAFF; cdr3_nt: TGCAGCGTTGACAGGGTGATGAACACTGAAGCTTTCTTT
d_call: -; j_call: TRBJ2-1; v_call: TRBV5-6; clone_size: -; cdr3_aa: CASSLYPGPPDSEQFF; cdr3_nt: TGTGCCAGCAGCTTGTATCCCGGCCCCCCTGACAGTGAGCAGTTCTTC
d_call: -; j_call: TRBJ2-1; v_call: TRBV5-1; clone_size: -; cdr3_aa: CASSLVADLSYNEQFF; cdr3_nt: TGCGCCAGCAGCTTGGTAGCAGACCTCTCCTACAATGAGCAGTTCTTC
d_call: -; j_call: TRBJ2-7; v_call: TRBV28; clone_size: -; cdr3_aa: CASSRTRDLYEQYF; cdr3_nt: TGTGCCAGCAGTCGAACCCGGGACCTTTACGAGCAGTACTTC
d_call: -; j_call: TRBJ1-1; v_call: TRBV29-1; clone_size: few; cdr3_aa: CSVGPVMNTEAFF; cdr3_nt: TGCAGCGTTGGTCCGGTAATGAACACTGAAGCTTTCTTT
d_call: -; j_call: TRBJ2-5; v_call: TRBV6-5; clone_size: -; cdr3_aa: CASSYGVGGGTQYF; cdr3_nt: TGTGCCAGCAGTTACGGGGTAGGGGGAGGGACCCAGTACTTC
d_call: TRBD2; j_call: TRBJ2-1; v_call: TRBV24-1; clone_size: few; cdr3_aa: CATSLAGGPGNEQFF; cdr3_nt: TGTGCCACCAGTTTAGCGGGAGGGCCAGGGAATGAGCAGTTCTTC
d_call: -; j_call: TRBJ2-7; v_call: TRBV30; clone_size: -; cdr3_aa: CAWSAVGAYEQYF; cdr3_nt: TGTGCCTGGAGTGCTGTAGGGGCCTACGAGCAGTACTTC
d_call: -; j_call: TRBJ2-7; v_call: TRBV5-1; clone_size: few; cdr3_aa: CASSLYREEQYF; cdr3_nt: TGCGCCAGCAGCTTGTACAGGGAAGAGCAGTACTTC
d_call: -; j_call: TRBJ2-6; v_call: TRBV4-2; clone_size: -; cdr3_aa: CASSQESSSGANVLTF; cdr3_nt: TGTGCCAGCAGCCAAGAGTCGTCCTCTGGGGCCAACGTCCTGACTTTC
d_call: -; j_call: TRBJ1-1; v_call: TRBV6-4; clone_size: few; cdr3_aa: CASSVHTVSLDLRVTEAFF; cdr3_nt: TGTGCCAGCAGTGTACACACAGTTAGCTTGGACTTGAGGGTTACTGAAGCTTTCTTT
d_call: TRBD2; j_call: TRBJ2-1; v_call: TRBV2; clone_size: few; cdr3_aa: CASSILAGGHNEQFF; cdr3_nt: TGTGCCAGCAGTATACTAGCGGGAGGGCACAATGAGCAGTTCTTC
d_call: TRBD1; j_call: TRBJ2-2; v_call: TRBV20-1; clone_size: -; cdr3_aa: CSAEQGARNTGELFF; cdr3_nt: TGCAGTGCTGAACAGGGGGCCAGGAACACCGGGGAGCTGTTTTTT
d_call: TRBD2; j_call: TRBJ2-1; v_call: TRBV28; clone_size: few; cdr3_aa: CASSSSGISYNEQFF; cdr3_nt: TGTGCCAGCAGTTCAAGCGGGATCTCCTACAATGAGCAGTTCTTC
d_call: TRBD1; j_call: TRBJ2-5; v_call: TRBV20-1; clone_size: -; cdr3_aa: CSARFPGTGWGETQYF; cdr3_nt: TGCAGTGCTAGGTTCCCCGGGACAGGGTGGGGAGAGACCCAGTACTTC
d_call: -; j_call: TRBJ1-2; v_call: TRBV7-9; clone_size: many; cdr3_aa: CASRADVYGYTF; cdr3_nt: TGTGCCAGCAGGGCAGATGTCTATGGCTACACCTTC